The 29 T cell receptor beta chains below come from one sample, sequenced in a study of graft-versus-host responses after intestinal transplantation. Their antigens remain unidentified. Assay: immunoSEQ multiplex PCR; the TCRdb copy retains only in-frame clones and omits some. The table records about 97,000 clones, 91% of them present only once. The material was unstimulated CD4+ T cells sorted from spleen or lymph node cells, obtained before transplant. All receptors derive from a human donor who was the organ donor for an intestinal transplant.

This chain links TRBV9 with TRBJ2-2, with TRBD2 matching over 7 bases. Germline CDR1 is SGDLS and CDR2 is YYNGEE. The CDR3 covers 13 residues. J was trimmed by 5 bases and V by 3 bases; bases with no gene match: 1. In DNA form, the CDR3 reads TGTGCCAGCAGCGGGGGGGGAACCGGGGAGCTGTTTTTT. As protein: CASSGGGTGELFF. Full variable domain (remainder filled in from reference TRBV9 and TRBJ2-2): DSGVTQTPKHLITATGQRVTLRCSPRSGDLSVYWYQQSLDQGLQFLIQYYNGEERAKGNILERFSAQQFPDLHSELNLSSLELGDSALYFCASSGGGTGELFFGEGSRLTVL.

The chain is built from TRBV6-1 and TRBJ1-6; 7 bases agree with TRBD1. CDR1 MNHNS and CDR2 SASEGT come from the germline V gene. Trimming at V came to 6 bases and at J to 10 bases, leaving 9 bases not matched to a gene. There are 14 residues in the CDR3. The CDR3 loop is CASRLQGFRSPLHF. In DNA, the CDR3 is TGTGCCAGCAGGCTACAGGGGTTTCGCTCACCCCTCCACTTT.

The J gene is TRBJ1-2, the V gene TRBV4-1, with D possibly TRBD1 on 6 matching bases. Deletions cut 4 bases from V and 4 bases from J, with 13 bases between. Germline assignment: CDR1 MGHRA and CDR2 YSYEKL. This CDR3 comprises 14 residues. This CDR3 is CASSPRGAGYGYTF. CDR3 in DNA: TGCGCCAGCAGCCCTCGGGGGGCCGGCTATGGCTACACCTTC.

The chain combines TRBV7-2 with TRBJ1-1, with D perhaps matching TRBD1 (6 bases). Germline assignment: CDR1 SGHTA and CDR2 FQGNSA. This CDR3 has 13 amino acids. Trimming left V 7 bases short and J 5 bases short, with 14 bases between. CDR3 in DNA: TGTGCCAGCACCTCCAAAGGGGGAACTGAAGCTTTCTTT. Amino acids: CASTSKGGTEAFF.

The genes are TRBV7-9 and TRBJ1-2; no definite D call. Germline CDR1 is SEHNR and CDR2 is FQNEAQ (reference sequence). The CDR3 covers 16 residues. Deletions cut 4 bases from V and 4 bases from J, with 19 bases between. The CDR3 spells CASSSPRLGLPYGYTF. In DNA, the CDR3 is TGTGCCAGCAGCTCACCTAGGTTGGGTCTTCCCTATGGCTACACCTTC.

CDR3 coding DNA: TGTGCCAGCAGCTTAGTGGGCCGCGCAGGGGGACCCTACGAGCAGTACTTC. It encodes CASSLVGRAGGPYEQYF. The chain couples TRBV7-8 to TRBJ2-7, with 7 nucleotides matching TRBD1. Trimming removed 1 base from V and 2 bases from J; junction bases left unmatched: 11. Germline values: CDR1 SGHVS, CDR2 FQNEAQ. This CDR3 has 17 amino acids.

In its sample, this clone was seen once. The chain links TRBV7-2 to TRBJ2-4, with 9 nucleotides matching TRBD1. In germline, CDR1 is SGHTA, CDR2 FQGNSA. V was pared by 5 bases and J by 9 bases, with 5 bases of the junction left unmatched. The CDR3 length is 13 residues. CDR3 DNA: TGTGCCAGCAGCGCCAGACAGGGGGTCATTCAGTACTTC. Translated: CASSARQGVIQYF. The full variable domain, in which reference TRBV7-2 and TRBJ2-4 provide the parts outside the CDR3, is GAGVSQSPSNKVTEKGKDVELRCDPISGHTALYWYRQSLGQGLEFLIYFQGNSAPDKSGLPSDRFSAERTGGSVSTLTIQRTQQEDSAVYLCASSARQGVIQYFGAGTRLSVL.

The chain couples TRBV29-1 to TRBJ2-2; D may be TRBD2 (7 bases). V was trimmed by 7 bases and J by 3 bases, leaving 15 bases between them. Germline CDR1 is SQVTM and CDR2 is ANQGSEA. The CDR3 runs to 14 residues. The CDR3 loop is CSALGGPYTGELFF. The CDR3 region has the DNA TGCAGCGCCTTGGGGGGGCCCTACACCGGGGAGCTGTTTTTT.

V gene TRBV5-1 combines with J gene TRBJ2-1; 8 nucleotides line up with TRBD2. Germline loops: CDR1 SGHRS, CDR2 YFSETQ. This CDR3 is built from 15 residues. Trimming at V came to 0 bases and at J to 6 bases, leaving 5 bases not matched to a gene. Here the CDR3 reads CASSLVTSGGNEQFF. CDR3 DNA sequence: TGCGCCAGCAGCTTGGTTACCAGCGGGGGCAATGAGCAGTTCTTC.

V and J are TRBV7-9 and TRBJ1-1, with unresolved D. V lost 2 bases, J lost 4 bases, and 23 bases lay in between. The CDR3 has 18 residues. Germline V lookup: CDR1 SEHNR, CDR2 FQNEAQ (reference sequence). In DNA, the CDR3 is TGTGCCAGCAGCTTAACCCTCCGGAGCCTCCGGCGGGGCACTGAAGCTTTCTTT. Amino acid sequence: CASSLTLRSLRRGTEAFF.

The rearrangement joins TRBV27 to TRBJ2-1; D perhaps matches TRBD1 (6 bases). V shed 7 bases and J shed 0 bases, with 16 bases lying between them. The CDR3 covers 16 residues. The germline V gene has CDR1 MNHEY and CDR2 SMNVEV (reference sequence). The CDR3 coding sequence is TGTGCCAGCAATTCCAGGGGTGTTAGCTCCTACAATGAGCAGTTCTTC. Amino acid sequence: CASNSRGVSSYNEQFF.

The chain recombines TRBV15 with TRBJ2-7; 9 nucleotides agree with TRBD1. CDR1 is LNHNV and CDR2 is YYDKDF in the germline V gene (reference sequence). The CDR3 runs 15 residues. The J segment lost 3 bases and the V segment lost 3 bases, leaving 6 bases of the junction unmatched. The CDR3 here is CATSRETGGNYEQYF. The CDR3 nucleotides read TGTGCCACCAGCAGGGAGACAGGGGGGAACTACGAGCAGTACTTC.

In DNA form, the CDR3 reads TGCGCCAGCAGCTGGGGGGACAGGGGGCGAACAGATACGCAGTATTTT. Translated: CASSWGDRGRTDTQYF. The J gene is TRBJ2-3, the V gene TRBV5-1; the match to TRBD1 covers 12 bases. The ends lost 3 bases at V and 3 bases at J; junction bases unmatched: 5. This CDR3 is 16 amino acids long. The germline V gene encodes CDR1 SGHRS and CDR2 YFSETQ.

The CDR3 bases are TGTGCCAGCAGCCTACTAGCGGGGGGGACAGATACGCAGTATTTT. Translated, it gives CASSLLAGGTDTQYF. The J gene is TRBJ2-3, the V gene TRBV5-4; 13 nucleotides match TRBD2. Trimming removed 4 bases from V and 3 bases from J; junction bases left unmatched: 2. Germline V lookup: CDR1 SGHNT, CDR2 YYREEE (reference sequence). The length of the CDR3 is 15 residues.

This rearrangement joins TRBV9 to TRBJ1-3, with D unclear. CDR1 is SGDLS and CDR2 is YYNGEE in the germline V gene. V gave up 1 base and J gave up 2 bases, with 13 bases separating them. The CDR3 loop spans 16 amino acids. CDR3: CASSVSHKVAGNTIYF. The CDR3 bases are TGTGCCAGCAGCGTATCCCATAAAGTAGCTGGAAACACCATATATTTT. Supplemented by reference TRBV9 and TRBJ1-3, the full variable domain reads DSGVTQTPKHLITATGQRVTLRCSPRSGDLSVYWYQQSLDQGLQFLIQYYNGEERAKGNILERFSAQQFPDLHSELNLSSLELGDSALYFCASSVSHKVAGNTIYFGEGSWLTVV.

This sequence joins TRBV6-1 and TRBJ2-1; 11 bases map to TRBD2. V lost 4 bases, J lost 0 bases, and 5 bases stayed unmatched. The CDR3 covers 17 residues. Germline CDR1 is MNHNS and CDR2 is SASEGT. The CDR3 is CASSGTSGPSSYNEQFF. CDR3 nucleotide sequence: TGTGCCAGCAGTGGGACTAGCGGGCCGAGCTCCTACAATGAGCAGTTCTTC.

The chain uses TRBV7-9 and TRBJ1-6; TRBD1 is a possible D gene (6 bases). This CDR3 is built from 15 residues. V gave up 4 bases and J gave up 7 bases, with 14 bases separating them. The germline V gene has CDR1 SEHNR and CDR2 FQNEAQ (reference sequence). The DNA of the CDR3 is TGTGCCAGCAGCTCCTACCAGGGGATGAATTCACCCCTCCACTTT. Protein sequence: CASSSYQGMNSPLHF.

The V gene is TRBV6-5, the J gene TRBJ1-2; D not resolved. The V gene lost 6 bases and the J gene lost 9 bases, with 11 bases spanning the gap. Per the germline V gene, CDR1 is MNHEY and CDR2 is SVGAGI. CDR3 length: 11 residues. CDR3 nucleotides: TGTGCCAGCAGCTACCGGGAGAGCTACACCTTC. Amino acids: CASSYRESYTF.

The chain carries TRBV28 and TRBJ2-7, with D uncertain. CDR1 and CDR2 from the germline V gene are MDHEN and SYDVKM. This CDR3 contains 14 residues. The V end lost 3 bases, the J end lost 4 bases, and 13 bases lay between the germline ends. The CDR3 DNA sequence: TGTGCCAGCAGTTTGGGCCCCCCCCAGTACGAGCAGTACTTC. It codes for CASSLGPPQYEQYF.

This clone was detected once. The chain has TRBV2 and TRBJ2-5; TRBD1 matches 8 bases. The CDR3 consists of 13 residues. J lost 6 bases, V lost 7 bases, and 7 bases had no gene match. Per germline, CDR1 SNHLY and CDR2 FYNNEI. CDR3 in amino acids: CASTRQGRQTQYF. As DNA, the CDR3 is TGTGCCAGCACCCGACAGGGGAGGCAGACCCAGTACTTC.

The rearrangement links TRBV19 to TRBJ1-2; D is possibly TRBD1 (6 bases). The V end lost 6 bases, the J end lost 7 bases, and 21 bases lay between the germline ends. Per the germline V gene, CDR1 is LNHDA and CDR2 is SQIVND (reference sequence). The length of the CDR3 is 15 residues. CDR3 DNA: TGTGCCAGTAGACAAGACAGGACGTCTCTGCTTGGCTACACCTTC. Protein product: CASRQDRTSLLGYTF.

This chain connects TRBV11-1 to TRBJ2-7, with 9 positions matching TRBD2. Trimming removed 5 bases from V and 1 base from J; junction bases left unmatched: 6. This CDR3 spans 15 amino acids. CDR1 is SGHAT and CDR2 is FQDESV in the germline V gene (reference sequence). The CDR3 sequence: CASSRQRGASYEQYF. CDR3 sequence (DNA): TGTGCCAGCAGCAGGCAGCGGGGGGCTTCCTACGAGCAGTACTTC.

The chain has TRBV5-5 and TRBJ2-5, with 9 bases matching TRBD1. Germline assignment: CDR1 SGHKS and CDR2 YYEKEE (reference sequence). The CDR3 spans 13 residues. J was trimmed by 3 bases and V by 5 bases; bases with no gene match: 2. The CDR3 DNA follows: TGTGCCAGCAGAAGACAGGGGGAAGAGACCCAGTACTTC. This encodes CASRRQGEETQYF. The variable domain in full, with the rest retrieved from reference TRBV5-5 and TRBJ2-5, is DAGVTQSPTHLIKTRGQQVTLRCSPISGHKSVSWYQQVLGQGPQFIFQYYEKEERGRGNFPDRFSARQFPNYSSELNVNALLLGDSALYLCASRRQGEETQYFGPGTRLLVL.

The gene calls are TRBV28 and TRBJ1-3; 9 nucleotides match TRBD1. The V and J ends lost 1 base and 10 bases, in that order; junction bases with no gene match: 14. The CDR3 extends over 17 amino acids. The germline gives CDR1 MDHEN, CDR2 SYDVKM. CDR3 bases: TGTGCCAGCAGTTTATTTGGACCGGGACAGGGATTTACGACCATATATTTT. Amino acids: CASSLFGPGQGFTTIYF. Using reference TRBV28 and TRBJ1-3 for the parts outside the CDR3, the full variable domain is DVKVTQSSRYLVKRTGEKVFLECVQDMDHENMFWYRQDPGLGLRLIYFSYDVKMKEKGDIPEGYSVSREKKERFSLILESASTNQTSMYLCASSLFGPGQGFTTIYFGEGSWLTVV.

The rearrangement joins TRBV30 to TRBJ2-7, with 7 bases aligning to TRBD1. The CDR3 sequence is 14 residues long. CDR1 is GTSNPN and CDR2 is SVGIG in the germline V gene (reference sequence). Unmatched junction bases numbered 6, after V lost 1 base and J lost 3 bases. CDR3 bases: TGTGCCTGGAGTGCCCGCCGGGACAGCTACGAGCAGTACTTC. Translated: CAWSARRDSYEQYF.

This sequence joins TRBV6-5 and TRBJ1-2, with D unresolved. The CDR3 spans 14 residues. Germline values: CDR1 MNHEY, CDR2 SVGAGI. Between the trimmed V and J ends, which lost 5 bases and 7 bases, there was a span of 17 bases. For the CDR3, the DNA is TGTGCCAGCAGTCCCGGGTCCCTTGCTGGTGGCTACACCTTC. The encoded protein is CASSPGSLAGGYTF.

The chain employs TRBV19 and TRBJ2-3; D may be TRBD1 (6 bases). The CDR3 is made up of 13 amino acids. The V gene lost 3 bases and the J gene lost 3 bases, with 7 bases spanning the gap. The germline V gene has CDR1 LNHDA and CDR2 SQIVND (reference sequence). The CDR3 DNA follows: TGTGCCAGTAGTATTCAGGGGACAGATACGCAGTATTTT. It is translated as CASSIQGTDTQYF.

The chain uses TRBV9 and TRBJ2-3, with D perhaps TRBD2 (6 bases). The CDR3 is 15 amino acids. V dropped 3 bases and J dropped 4 bases, with 15 bases sitting between them. The germline V gene has CDR1 SGDLS and CDR2 YYNGEE. The CDR3 sequence is CASSGGVLWADTQYF. The CDR3, as DNA: TGTGCCAGCAGCGGGGGGGTTCTTTGGGCAGATACGCAGTATTTT.

This clone was seen more than once but under ten times. The V gene is TRBV7-3, the J gene TRBJ1-6; possible D gene TRBD1, 6 bases. The CDR3 length is 13 residues. The germline CDR1 and CDR2 sequences are SGHTA and FQGTGA. V was shortened by 3 bases and J by 8 bases, with 8 bases between the two germline ends. CDR3 loop: CASSLDRDSPLHF. Here the CDR3 DNA reads TGTGCCAGCAGCTTGGACAGAGATTCACCCCTCCACTTT.